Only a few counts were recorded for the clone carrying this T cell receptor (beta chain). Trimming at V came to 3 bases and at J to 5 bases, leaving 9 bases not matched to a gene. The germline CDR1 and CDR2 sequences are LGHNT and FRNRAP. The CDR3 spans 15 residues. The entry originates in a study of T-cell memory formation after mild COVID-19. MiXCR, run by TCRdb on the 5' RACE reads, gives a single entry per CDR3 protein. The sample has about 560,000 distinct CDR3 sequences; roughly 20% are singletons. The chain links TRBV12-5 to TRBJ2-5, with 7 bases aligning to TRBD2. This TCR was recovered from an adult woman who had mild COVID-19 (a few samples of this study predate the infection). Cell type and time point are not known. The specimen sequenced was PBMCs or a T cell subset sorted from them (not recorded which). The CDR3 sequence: CASGLGGSLSETQYF. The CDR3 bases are TGTGCTAGTGGTTTAGGCGGGAGTCTGTCCGAGACCCAGTACTTC.